The present T cell receptor (beta chain) was sequenced within a study of OX40 agonist ivuxolimab in advanced cancers. Clones were sequenced by immunoSEQ multiplex PCR, and TCRdb holds only the in-frame ones, with some missing. The sample has 80,000 or so clones; 90% to 95% are singletons. The CDR3 consists of 14 residues. Germline CDR1 and CDR2: PRHDT and FYEKMQ (reference sequence). Trimming removed 5 bases from V and 5 bases from J, with 12 bases in between. The chain combines TRBV13 with TRBJ2-2; no definite D call. The material sequenced was CD4+ or CD8+ T cells sorted from blood, taken in a trial of the OX40 agonist ivuxolimab. This receptor was identified in an adult with an advanced solid tumor such as melanoma, head and neck, liver or kidney cancer. The CDR3 bases are TGTGCCAGCAGCCTTGTTTCCATTACCGGGGAGCTGTTTTTT. It yields the protein CASSLVSITGELFF.